Listed here are 28 T cell receptor beta chains from one sample, sequenced in a study of shared clonotypes between healthy human individuals. Assay: immunoSEQ multiplex PCR; the TCRdb copy retains only in-frame clones and omits some. The data show 450,000 to 500,000 clones, with over 60% seen just once and 10% to 15% held by the top ten. The sample was PBMCs. Receptor source: a woman aged 40 to 50 in good health. Some clones in this sample may be carry-over from other donors' samples.

This chain uses TRBV25-1 with TRBJ1-2; TRBD1 is a possible D gene (6 bases). V was clipped by 1 base and J by 2 bases, with 14 bases between them. This CDR3 is built from 16 residues. CDR1 and CDR2 (germline): MGHDK, SYGVNS. The CDR3 coding sequence is TGTGCCAGCAGTGAATTGGGCGAGGGGGGGAACTATGGCTACACCTTC. Residues: CASSELGEGGNYGYTF.

The chain uses TRBV19 and TRBJ1-5, with D unclear. The CDR3 length is 15 residues. V dropped 3 bases and J dropped 7 bases, with 16 bases sitting between them. CDR1 and CDR2 from the germline V gene are LNHDA and SQIVND (reference sequence). As DNA, the CDR3 is TGTGCCAGTAGTATCCGGGCGGCAACCTCGCAGCCCCAGCATTTT. Translated, it gives CASSIRAATSQPQHF.

There are a few counts of this clone. V gene TRBV7-2 combines with J gene TRBJ2-1; TRBD2 matches 14 bases. The CDR3 has 19 residues. Germline V gene sequence: CDR1 SGHTA, CDR2 FQGNSA. The V and J ends lost 7 bases and 1 base, in that order; junction bases with no gene match: 12. CDR3 bases: TGTGCCAGCACCTTGGACCCGGGGACTAGCGGGAGATCCTACAATGAGCAGTTCTTC. It yields the protein CASTLDPGTSGRSYNEQFF. The full variable domain, completed using reference TRBV7-2 and TRBJ2-1, is GAGVSQSPSNKVTEKGKDVELRCDPISGHTALYWYRQSLGQGLEFLIYFQGNSAPDKSGLPSDRFSAERTGGSVSTLTIQRTQQEDSAVYLCASTLDPGTSGRSYNEQFFGPGTRLTVL.

This clone was counted ten times or more. V and J are TRBV5-8 and TRBJ2-1, with D unclear. The germline CDR1 and CDR2 sequences are SGHTS and YDEGEE. Trimming removed 2 bases from V and 0 bases from J, with 9 bases in between. The length of the CDR3 is 15 residues. The CDR3 nucleotides read TGTGCCAGCAGCTTCGGCTTTAGCTCCTACAATGAGCAGTTCTTC. Its protein product is CASSFGFSSYNEQFF.

The V gene is TRBV29-1, the J gene TRBJ2-1; TRBD2 aligns across 7 bases. The length of the CDR3 is 14 residues. V lost 4 bases and J lost 0; bases outside the gene matches: 3. Germline lookup yields CDR1 SQVTM and CDR2 ANQGSEA. CDR3 region: CSVGAGVSYNEQFF. DNA of the CDR3: TGCAGCGTTGGGGCGGGAGTCTCCTACAATGAGCAGTTCTTC.

The rearrangement uses TRBV4-2 and TRBJ2-5; D uncertain. The end of the DNA is better explained by TRBJ2-7, so the J call may be wrong. Germline-derived CDR1 and CDR2 are LGHNA and YNFKEQ. The CDR3 covers 12 residues. Here the CDR3 reads CASSTQSYEQYF. CDR3 sequence (DNA): TGTGCCAGCAGCACCCAAAGCTACGAGCAGTACTTC.

This chain connects TRBV19 to TRBJ2-2; 8 bases fit TRBD1. Germline CDR1 and CDR2: LNHDA and SQIVND (reference sequence). The CDR3 consists of 14 residues. V lost 10 bases and J lost 0; bases outside the gene matches: 4. In DNA form, the CDR3 reads TGTGCCACCGCGGGACAGGCGAACACCGGGGAGCTGTTTTTT. It specifies CATAGQANTGELFF. The full variable domain, its missing parts supplied by reference TRBV19 and TRBJ2-2, is DGGITQSPKYLFRKEGQNVTLSCEQNLNHDAMYWYRQDPGQGLRLIYYSQIVNDFQKGDIAEGYSVSREKKESFPLTVTSAQKNPTAFYLCATAGQANTGELFFGEGSRLTVL.

The table lists this clone with a few counts. The chain recombines TRBV15 with TRBJ1-3; no definite D call. The V end was cut by 0 bases, the J end by 0 bases, with 9 bases between. The CDR3 is 16 amino acids. CDR1 LNHNV and CDR2 YYDKDF come from the germline V gene (reference sequence). This chain's CDR3 is CATSRDLSPSGNTIYF. CDR3 in DNA: TGTGCCACCAGCAGAGATCTTTCCCCCTCTGGAAACACCATATATTTT.

V is TRBV10-3 and J is TRBJ2-2; D not resolved. The V end was cut by 3 bases, the J end by 1 base, with 12 bases between. The germline V gene has CDR1 ENHRY and CDR2 SYGVKD. The CDR3 is made up of 16 amino acids. The CDR3 loop is CAISDATHKNTGELFF. DNA for the CDR3: TGTGCCATCAGTGACGCTACCCATAAGAACACCGGGGAGCTGTTTTTT.

The V and J genes are TRBV6-5 and TRBJ2-3; a possible D gene is TRBD2 (5 bases). The CDR3 sequence is 12 residues long. V lost 6 bases, J lost 4 bases, and 8 bases lay in between. CDR1 and CDR2 from the germline V gene are MNHEY and SVGAGI. The CDR3 spells CASSTRSDTQYF. DNA for the CDR3: TGTGCCAGCAGCACTAGATCAGATACGCAGTATTTT.

The genes are TRBV19 and TRBJ2-1; 14 bases agree with TRBD2. Germline CDR1 is LNHDA and CDR2 is SQIVND (reference sequence). Germline trimming cut 4 bases from V and 9 bases from J; bases unmatched to any gene: 5. This CDR3 is 15 amino acids long. CDR3 DNA sequence: TGTGCCAGTAGTACCCCGACTAGCGGGAGGGTTGAGCAGTTCTTC. Its protein product is CASSTPTSGRVEQFF.

The chain links TRBV19 to TRBJ2-7, with 9 bases matching TRBD2. This CDR3 comprises 15 residues. With V trimmed by 4 bases and J by 2 bases, 6 bases remained unmatched. Germline V gives CDR1 LNHDA, CDR2 SQIVND (reference sequence). This CDR3 is CASSTTSGGAYEQYF. The CDR3 DNA reads TGTGCCAGTAGTACGACTAGCGGAGGGGCCTACGAGCAGTACTTC.

This clone was seen a handful of times. The CDR3 nucleotides are TGCGCCAGCAGTGAATGGGGGATAGATCAGCCCCAGCATTTT. This translates into CASSEWGIDQPQHF. The gene calls are TRBV10-2 and TRBJ1-5; perhaps TRBD1 as D (5 bases). The CDR3 runs to 14 residues. The germline V gene has CDR1 WSHSY and CDR2 SAAADI. V lost 3 bases, J lost 5 bases, and 11 bases lay in between.

V and J are TRBV7-9 and TRBJ1-1, with D possibly matching TRBD1 (5 bases). Germline loops: CDR1 SEHNR, CDR2 FQNEAQ (reference sequence). CDR3 length equals 14 residues. Trimming pared 4 bases from V and 2 bases from J, leaving 11 bases between. The CDR3 nucleotides are TGTGCCAGCAGCTGGGGGGTGGCCAACACTGAAGCTTTCTTT. Encoded protein: CASSWGVANTEAFF.

The chain has TRBV9 and TRBJ2-3, with 9 bases aligning to TRBD1. Germline V gene data show CDR1 as SGDLS and CDR2 as YYNGEE. V was pared by 4 bases and J by 2 bases, with 11 bases of the junction left unmatched. The CDR3 length is 17 residues. The CDR3 DNA reads as TGTGCCAGCAGCTCTTATGGGGGGGACAGGGACACAGATACGCAGTATTTT. This gives the protein CASSSYGGDRDTDTQYF.

This clone occurred once. The chain uses TRBV5-4 and TRBJ1-2; 7 bases are a match to TRBD1. This CDR3 is built from 14 residues. CDR1 is SGHNT, CDR2 YYREEE, per germline (reference sequence). Trimming removed 3 bases from V and 6 bases from J; junction bases left unmatched: 8. The CDR3 is CASSYDRELDGYTF. Written as DNA, the CDR3 is TGTGCCAGCAGCTACGACAGGGAGCTGGATGGCTACACCTTC.

V and J are TRBV28 and TRBJ1-2, with 7 bases lining up with TRBD1. Trimming at V came to 2 bases and at J to 2 bases, leaving 2 bases not matched to a gene. This CDR3 is 14 amino acids long. Germline CDR1 and CDR2: MDHEN and SYDVKM. CDR3 residues: CASSLTGQNYGYTF. The CDR3 coding sequence is TGTGCCAGCAGTTTAACGGGACAGAACTATGGCTACACCTTC.

In DNA form, the CDR3 reads TGTGCCAGCTCCGGGACAGGGGTCGGTCTCACCGGGGAGCTGTTTTTT. Amino acids: CASSGTGVGLTGELFF. The J gene is TRBJ2-2, the V gene TRBV7-9; 10 bases line up with TRBD1. This CDR3 has 16 amino acids. The V gene end was trimmed by 8 bases and the J gene end by 4 bases; junction bases not matched to a gene: 10. Germline assignment: CDR1 SEHNR and CDR2 FQNEAQ (reference sequence). Full variable domain (missing parts from reference TRBV7-9 and TRBJ2-2): DTGVSQNPRHKITKRGQNVTFRCDPISEHNRLYWYRQTLGQGPEFLTYFQNEAQLEKSRLLSDRFSAERPKGSFSTLEIQRTEQGDSAMYLCASSGTGVGLTGELFFGEGSRLTVL.

This clone has a handful of counts. The chain couples TRBV19 to TRBJ2-5; D remains unclear. The CDR3 consists of 13 residues. Trimming left V 4 bases short and J 0 bases short, with 6 bases between. The germline V gene encodes CDR1 LNHDA and CDR2 SQIVND (reference sequence). The CDR3 here is CASSTGHQETQYF. For the CDR3, the DNA is TGTGCCAGTAGTACCGGGCACCAAGAGACCCAGTACTTC.

The chain is built from TRBV21-1 and TRBJ1-1; the DNA was not used to check the table's D call, TRBD1. TRBV21-1 is an annotated pseudogene. This CDR3 has 17 residues. CDR3 sequence reads: CASSKGVETGGNTEAFF. The CDR3 bases are TGTGCCAGCAGCAAAGGAGTAGAGACAGGGGGGAACACTGAAGCTTTCTTT.

This rearrangement joins TRBV9 to TRBJ2-2; 7 bases are a match to TRBD1. V dropped 3 bases and J dropped 1; count of bases not matched to a gene: 6. This CDR3 contains 16 residues. Germline loops: CDR1 SGDLS, CDR2 YYNGEE. The CDR3 DNA is TGTGCCAGCAGCGCCCCCGGGACAGTGAACACCGGGGAGCTGTTTTTT. Translated: CASSAPGTVNTGELFF.

The chain recombines TRBV5-1 with TRBJ1-6; no definite D call. CDR1 SGHRS and CDR2 YFSETQ come from the germline V gene. The CDR3 is 15 amino acids. V was trimmed by 7 bases and J by 0 bases, leaving 11 bases between them. The CDR3 sequence: CASALGSSYNSPLHF. For the CDR3, the DNA is TGCGCCAGCGCATTGGGGAGCTCCTATAATTCACCCCTCCACTTT.

This clone came up once. The rearrangement joins TRBV7-9 to TRBJ2-7; D is unresolved. Germline CDR1 and CDR2: SEHNR and FQNEAQ (reference sequence). The CDR3 runs 14 residues. V was trimmed by 5 bases and J by 0 bases, leaving 11 bases between them. CDR3 in amino acids: CASSPVPVSYEQYF. DNA for the CDR3: TGTGCCAGCAGCCCCGTGCCTGTCTCCTACGAGCAGTACTTC.

On this clone: The germline gene is not matched at one end of the junction; a read error may be the cause. The V gene is TRBV18, the J gene TRBJ2-1, with 13 bases lining up with TRBD2. The CDR3 has 16 amino acids. Germline V lookup: CDR1 KGHSH, CDR2 LQKENI. The CDR3 region is CASPPPGLAGLNEQFF. The CDR3 coding sequence is TGTGCCAGCCCACCACCGGGACTAGCGGGACTCAATGAGCAGTTCTTC.

The chain employs TRBV19 and TRBJ1-2; D remains ambiguous. The CDR3 sequence is 13 residues long. Trimming removed 3 bases at V and 4 bases at J, with 9 bases between. CDR1 is LNHDA and CDR2 is SQIVND in the germline V gene (reference sequence). DNA for the CDR3: TGTGCCAGTAGTATTACTGGGCTCTATGGCTACACCTTC. Translation: CASSITGLYGYTF.

Comment on this clone: One base separates it from a far larger clone, so it is likely a read error. This specimen includes other DNA sequences encoding the same CDR3. The V and J genes are TRBV6-4 and TRBJ2-2; possible D gene TRBD1, 8 bases. The V end lost 7 bases, the J end lost 3 bases, and 15 bases lay between the germline ends. The CDR3 is 15 residues long. Looked up from germline, CDR1 is MRHNA and CDR2 is SNTAGT. CDR3 amino acids: CASTRTGGDTGELFF. The CDR3 DNA is TGTGCCAGCACTCGCACAGGGGGGGACACCGGGGAGCTGTTTTTT.

This chain uses TRBV27 with TRBJ2-1; 10 positions match TRBD1. Germline V lookup: CDR1 MNHEY, CDR2 SMNVEV (reference sequence). Trimming removed 4 bases from V and 9 bases from J; junction bases left unmatched: 9. This CDR3 is 15 amino acids long. The CDR3 region is CASSSPGQGRREQFF. DNA of the CDR3: TGTGCCAGCAGTTCCCCGGGACAGGGGAGGCGTGAGCAGTTCTTC.

This chain uses TRBV11-2 with TRBJ2-5; 11 bases are a match to TRBD2. The CDR3 runs 14 residues. CDR1 is SGHAT and CDR2 is FQNNGV in the germline V gene. Trimming at V came to 8 bases and at J to 7 bases, leaving 9 bases not matched to a gene. The CDR3 DNA follows: TGTGCCAGCGGCGGGACTAGCGGTTTGGGGACCCAGTACTTC. Amino acid sequence: CASGGTSGLGTQYF.